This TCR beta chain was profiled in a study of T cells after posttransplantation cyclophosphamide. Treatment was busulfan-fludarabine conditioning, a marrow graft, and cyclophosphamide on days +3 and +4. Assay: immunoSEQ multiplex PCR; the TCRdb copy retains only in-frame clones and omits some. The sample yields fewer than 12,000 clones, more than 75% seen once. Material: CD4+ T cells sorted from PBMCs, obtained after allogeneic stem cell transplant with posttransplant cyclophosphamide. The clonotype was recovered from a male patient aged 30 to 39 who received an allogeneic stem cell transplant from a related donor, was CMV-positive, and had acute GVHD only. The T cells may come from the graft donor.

The CDR3 reads CAWRSRGDEQFF. Here the CDR3 DNA reads TGTGCCTGGAGGAGCAGGGGGGATGAGCAGTTCTTC. The chain recombines TRBV30 with TRBJ2-1; possible D gene TRBD1, 7 bases. This CDR3 spans 12 amino acids. Germline V gives CDR1 GTSNPN, CDR2 SVGIG (reference sequence). Trimming took 3 bases from V and 8 from J, leaving 11 bases between them.